This T cell receptor (beta chain) was sequenced in a study of blood T cell repertoires in COVID-19. Study summary: From T cells, B-cell-depleted T cells, or PBMCs came the material, which was cDNA or gDNA.

Profiling relied on immunoSEQ multiplex PCR, and the TCRdb table lists in-frame clones only, not all of them. The data hold roughly 190,000 clones, with 84% observed a single time. CDR1 SGHRS and CDR2 YFSETQ come from the germline V gene. The CDR3 consists of 16 residues. The V segment lost 4 bases and the J segment 1 base; nucleotides outside the gene matches: 10. The sample comprised peripheral blood. V gene TRBV5-1 combines with J gene TRBJ2-5; 7 bases fit TRBD1. This clonotype was sampled from a woman in her seventies with active or convalescent COVID-19. CDR3 coding DNA: TGCGCCAGCAGCGTCTTGGGCAGGGGGATCCAAGAGACCCAGTACTTC. Translation gives CASSVLGRGIQETQYF.